The clone carrying this T cell receptor beta chain was detected many times. Its antigen is unidentified. The record originates from a study of T-cell reconstitution after alpha-beta-depleted transplantation in children. Study-level findings and limits: The origin of high day-60 TCRbeta diversity in some patients lay in surviving recipient T cells and thymic progenitors. Once a year had passed after transplant, T-cell counts and diversity came mostly from newly produced T cells.

The CDR3 runs 15 residues. From germline, CDR1 is SEHNR and CDR2 FQNEAQ (reference sequence). V lost 6 bases and J lost 4, with 17 bases in between. Unique molecular identifiers were used to barcode this TCRbeta library. One entry per CDR3 protein results from TCRdb running MiXCR on the PCR reads. The table includes approximately 170,000 distinct CDR3 sequences, roughly 11% detected once. The J gene is TRBJ2-3, the V gene TRBV7-9; D is possibly TRBD2 (6 bases). The source was PBMCs, collected before TCRalphabeta/CD19-depleted stem cell transplant. The TCR was taken from a boy under 10 years old with acute myeloid leukemia, due to receive a stem cell transplant. Here the CDR3 DNA reads TGTGCCAGCAGACCAACTAGCTGGGGGGCAGATACGCAGTATTTT. This gives the protein CASRPTSWGADTQYF.